The 29 T cell receptor beta chains given below trace back to one sample, sequenced in a study of cytomegalovirus exposure and HLA in healthy donors. The primer mix had 60 Vbeta and 13 Jbeta primers. TCRdb's copy holds only in-frame clones and misses some; the assay was immunoSEQ multiplex PCR. The table includes 100,000 or so clones, 65% to 85% detected once. Sequenced input: PBMCs. The receptors here all came from a young man in good health and CMV-seronegative.

The V gene is TRBV7-9, the J gene TRBJ1-2, with TRBD1 matching 11 bases. The CDR3 consists of 16 residues. J gave up 4 bases and V 1 base, and 5 bases lay outside the gene matches. Germline V gene sequence: CDR1 SEHNR, CDR2 FQNEAQ (reference sequence). The CDR3 region has the DNA TGTGCCAGCAGCTTAGGGGGACAGGGGGTTCGCTATGGCTACACCTTC. This sequence encodes CASSLGGQGVRYGYTF.

The CDR3 DNA reads TGTGCCAGCAGCGTAAGACAGGGAGAACCGGACGAGCAGTACTTC. Its protein is CASSVRQGEPDEQYF. The V gene is TRBV9, the J gene TRBJ2-7, with TRBD1 matching over 7 bases. Germline values: CDR1 SGDLS, CDR2 YYNGEE. The junction had 9 bases not matched to a gene; V was cut back by 1 base and J by 5 bases. CDR3 size: 15 residues.

CDR3 loop: CALGTPAYEQYF. Written as DNA, the CDR3 is TGTGCTCTGGGGACACCAGCCTACGAGCAGTACTTC. The chain joins TRBV7-7 to TRBJ2-7, with a tentative D call TRBD1 (6 bases). The CDR3 length is 12 residues. Germline V gives CDR1 SSHAT, CDR2 FNYEAQ (reference sequence).

The genes are TRBV10-3 and TRBJ2-7; 9 bases fit TRBD1. The CDR3 consists of 13 residues. V shed 7 bases and J 3 bases; nucleotides not matched to a gene: 4. Germline lookup yields CDR1 ENHRY and CDR2 SYGVKD. The CDR3 DNA follows: TGTGCCATCACGGGACAGGGTGGCTACGAGCAGTACTTC. Amino acids: CAITGQGGYEQYF.

This chain uses TRBV5-1 with TRBJ2-1; tentative D call: TRBD1 (6 bases). The germline V and J ends were trimmed by 2 bases and 0 bases, with 9 bases remaining between them. In germline, CDR1 is SGHRS, CDR2 YFSETQ. CDR3 size: 15 residues. Here the CDR3 DNA reads TGCGCCAGCAGCTTCGGGACAACCTCCTACAATGAGCAGTTCTTC. Encoded protein: CASSFGTTSYNEQFF.

The genes are TRBV4-3 and TRBJ2-2, with TRBD1 as a possible D gene (5 bases). CDR1 and CDR2 from the germline V gene are LGHNA and YSLEER. V lost 8 bases to trimming and J lost 1 base, with 14 bases between them. This CDR3 spans 15 amino acids. This chain's CDR3 is CASEAFRGNTGELFF. CDR3 coding DNA: TGCGCCAGCGAAGCTTTTAGGGGGAACACCGGGGAGCTGTTTTTT.

The V call is TRBV5-6, the J call TRBJ1-1; 7 bases map to TRBD1. Trimming at V came to 1 base and at J to 1 base, leaving 13 bases not matched to a gene. The CDR3 is made up of 18 amino acids. The germline CDR1 and CDR2 sequences are SGHDT and YYEEEE. CDR3 region: CASSLSRGKTGRNTEAFF. Here the CDR3 DNA reads TGTGCCAGCAGCTTGAGCCGGGGTAAGACAGGGCGGAACACTGAAGCTTTCTTT.

J is TRBJ1-5 and V is TRBV7-2; weak D call: TRBD1 (5 bases). Trimming pared 5 bases from V and 5 bases from J, leaving 16 bases between. The CDR3 totals 15 residues. Germline V gene data show CDR1 as SGHTA and CDR2 as FQGNSA. The CDR3 nucleotides read TGTGCCAGCAGCACCCGGGGGGGTAAGGATCAGCCCCAGCATTTT. It is translated as CASSTRGGKDQPQHF.

The chain joins TRBV7-6 to TRBJ2-1; 10 bases align to TRBD2. After removal of 4 bases from V and 8 bases from J, the junction contained 11 bases not matched to a gene. CDR1 is SGHVS, CDR2 FNYEAQ, per germline. The CDR3 spans 16 residues. As DNA, the CDR3 is TGTGCCAGCAGCTATCGGCCTAGCGGGAGTTGGGATGAGCAGTTCTTC. It yields the protein CASSYRPSGSWDEQFF.

This clone was seen only once. J is TRBJ2-3 and V is TRBV10-1; D call uncertain. Trimming pared 4 bases from V and 2 bases from J, leaving 4 bases between. The CDR3 extends over 12 amino acids. CDR1 is WNHNN, CDR2 SYGVQD, per germline (reference sequence). The CDR3 region has the DNA TGCGCCAGCAGTGCAAACACAGATACGCAGTATTTT. This translates into CASSANTDTQYF.

There are a few counts of this clone. The chain joins TRBV5-1 to TRBJ1-5, with D unresolved. CDR1 SGHRS and CDR2 YFSETQ come from the germline V gene. This CDR3 is 15 amino acids long. V lost 0 bases to trimming and J lost 0 bases, with 7 bases between them. CDR3 protein: CASSLDSYSNQPQHF. CDR3 bases: TGCGCCAGCAGCTTGGACAGTTATAGCAATCAGCCCCAGCATTTT.

The chain links TRBV19 to TRBJ1-1; D gene unclear. Trimming took off 5 bases at V and 0 bases at J, with 7 bases between the two ends. CDR3 length: 13 residues. Germline V lookup: CDR1 LNHDA, CDR2 SQIVND (reference sequence). The chain's CDR3 is CASSLTLNTEAFF. DNA for the CDR3: TGTGCCAGTAGTCTCACACTGAACACTGAAGCTTTCTTT.

Comments on this clone: One end of the junction does not line up with germline, which may come from a read error. The chain uses TRBV7-7 and TRBJ1-1; 9 bases match TRBD1. From germline, CDR1 is SSHAT and CDR2 FNYEAQ (reference sequence). The CDR3 runs 17 residues. The CDR3 region is CASSGPEQGAENTEAFF. The CDR3 DNA reads TGTGCTAGCAGCGGTCCTGAACAGGGGGCAGAGAACACTGAAGCTTTCTTT.

This chain connects TRBV4-1 to TRBJ2-1; D is possibly TRBD2 (5 bases). CDR3 size: 14 residues. Trimming cost V 0 bases and J 4 bases, with 7 bases left between them. From germline, CDR1 is MGHRA and CDR2 YSYEKL. DNA for the CDR3: TGCGCCAGCAGCCAAGAGGACTTTTACAATGAGCAGTTCTTC. Amino acids: CASSQEDFYNEQFF.

This chain joins TRBV10-1 and TRBJ2-1; 7 bases map to TRBD2. There are 15 residues in the CDR3. Losses at the gene ends were 4 bases for V and 9 bases for J; bases not matched to a gene: 12. Germline CDR1 WNHNN, CDR2 SYGVQD (reference sequence). The CDR3 DNA sequence: TGCGCCAGCAGTGTACCTGGGGCGGGAGTAGGTGAGCAGTTCTTC. As protein: CASSVPGAGVGEQFF.

This clone was picked up one time. This chain connects TRBV30 to TRBJ2-7; 8 bases match TRBD1. The CDR3 is 14 residues long. V lost 3 bases to trimming and J lost 5 bases; unmatched junction nucleotides: 9. Germline lookup yields CDR1 GTSNPN and CDR2 SVGIG (reference sequence). The CDR3: CAWRRGRGLHEQYF. The CDR3 region has the DNA TGTGCCTGGAGAAGGGGCAGGGGGCTTCACGAGCAGTACTTC.

V usage is TRBV5-4 and J usage is TRBJ2-4; a possible D gene is TRBD1 (5 bases). CDR3 length equals 14 residues. From germline, CDR1 is SGHNT and CDR2 YYREEE (reference sequence). Trimming removed 0 bases from V and 4 bases from J, with 8 bases in between. The CDR3 DNA reads TGTGCCAGCAGCTTGGGACAGTTAAAAAACATTCAGTACTTC. Protein sequence: CASSLGQLKNIQYF.

The rearrangement links TRBV30 to TRBJ1-2; D is uncertain. This CDR3 is built from 14 residues. V lost 1 base to trimming and J lost 1 base, with 10 bases between them. CDR1 and CDR2 (germline): GTSNPN, SVGIG (reference sequence). Written as DNA, the CDR3 is TGTGCCTGGAGTGAGCAGGCTCTTAACTATGGCTACACCTTC. It is translated as CAWSEQALNYGYTF.

The chain is built from TRBV6-5 and TRBJ2-2; no reliable D call. The CDR3 runs to 15 residues. CDR1 is MNHEY, CDR2 SVGAGI, per germline. V was pared by 3 bases and J by 0 bases, with 8 bases between. The CDR3 here is CASSYRVTNTGELFF. The CDR3 coding sequence is TGTGCCAGCAGTTATCGGGTGACGAACACCGGGGAGCTGTTTTTT.

Only a few counts were recorded for this clone. V gene TRBV5-8 combines with J gene TRBJ2-6, with D possibly matching TRBD2 (5 bases). The V and J ends lost 1 base and 2 bases respectively, with 19 bases between them. Per germline, CDR1 SGHTS and CDR2 YDEGEE. The CDR3 runs to 19 residues. CDR3 loop: CASSLSLGSGTAGANVLTF. DNA of the CDR3: TGTGCCAGCAGCTTGTCCCTGGGCAGCGGTACGGCTGGGGCCAACGTCCTGACTTTC.

The rearrangement joins TRBV2 to TRBJ2-7; no reliable D call. V lost 6 bases to trimming and J lost 0 bases, with 6 bases between them. The CDR3 spans 12 residues. CDR1 and CDR2 from the germline V gene are SNHLY and FYNNEI. CDR3 in DNA: TGTGCCAGCAGCCTTAGCTCCTACGAGCAGTACTTC. Encoded protein: CASSLSSYEQYF.

This rearrangement joins TRBV30 to TRBJ2-7; TRBD2 matches 9 bases. The germline gives CDR1 GTSNPN, CDR2 SVGIG (reference sequence). Unmatched junction bases numbered 7, after V lost 3 bases and J lost 4 bases. CDR3 length: 14 residues. In DNA form, the CDR3 reads TGTGCCTGGAGAGTAAGCGGGAGGATATACGAGCAGTACTTC. This translates into CAWRVSGRIYEQYF.

The gene calls are TRBV7-9 and TRBJ2-1; D uncertain. V was clipped by 3 bases and J by 8 bases, with 11 bases between them. The CDR3 is made up of 13 amino acids. Germline V gene lookup returns CDR1 SEHNR and CDR2 FQNEAQ (reference sequence). This CDR3 is CASSFPGEDEQFF. For the CDR3, the DNA is TGTGCCAGCAGCTTTCCCGGCGAGGATGAGCAGTTCTTC.

This chain connects TRBV7-9 to TRBJ1-2; 7 bases align to TRBD1. This CDR3 has 16 amino acids. The V and J ends lost 4 bases and 0 bases, in that order; junction bases with no gene match: 8. Germline CDR1 is SEHNR and CDR2 is FQNEAQ (reference sequence). CDR3 coding DNA: TGTGCCAGCAGCTCCCAGGGACAGATAGCTAACTATGGCTACACCTTC. Amino acid sequence: CASSSQGQIANYGYTF.

The chain uses TRBV5-1 and TRBJ2-1, with D maybe TRBD2 (8 bases). V lost 0 bases and J 9 bases, leaving 13 bases between the germline ends. The CDR3 extends over 14 amino acids. The V gene's germline CDR1 is SGHRS and CDR2 YFSETQ. The CDR3 bases are TGCGCCAGCAGCTTGGCCGGGGGGGACAGTGAGCAGTTCTTC. As protein: CASSLAGGDSEQFF.

The chain links TRBV5-1 to TRBJ2-2; 9 nucleotides match TRBD1. Germline V lookup: CDR1 SGHRS, CDR2 YFSETQ. There are 16 residues in the CDR3. After removal of 2 bases from V and 6 bases from J, the junction contained 8 bases not matched to a gene. As DNA, the CDR3 is TGCGCCAGCAGCTTCCCGGGACAGGGAATTCCCGGGGAGCTGTTTTTT. This codes for CASSFPGQGIPGELFF.

This clone appeared a single time. This chain's CDR3 is CASSARRQGGFWGYTF. The CDR3, as DNA: TGTGCCAGCAGCGCCCGGCGACAGGGAGGTTTTTGGGGCTACACCTTC. The chain is built from TRBV7-9 and TRBJ1-2; 7 bases match TRBD1. The CDR3 runs 16 residues. After removal of 5 bases from V and 8 bases from J, the junction contained 17 bases not matched to a gene. Germline V gene lookup returns CDR1 SEHNR and CDR2 FQNEAQ (reference sequence).

This clone is a singleton in its sample. This chain joins TRBV5-6 and TRBJ2-1; weak D call: TRBD2 (5 bases). The CDR3 has 18 amino acids. Germline V lookup: CDR1 SGHDT, CDR2 YYEEEE. Trimming took 0 bases from V and 1 from J, leaving 17 bases between them. The CDR3 DNA reads TGTGCCAGCAGCTTGGTAATCGTCCGGGATCAGTCCTACAATGAGCAGTTCTTC. Its translation: CASSLVIVRDQSYNEQFF.

V gene TRBV7-2 combines with J gene TRBJ1-2; maybe TRBD1 (5 bases). The V gene's germline CDR1 is SGHTA and CDR2 FQGNSA. V lost 1 base and J 2 bases, leaving 8 bases between the germline ends. The CDR3 length is 14 residues. CDR3 sequence (DNA): TGTGCCAGCAGCTTAGGTGGGGCCAACTATGGCTACACCTTC. As protein: CASSLGGANYGYTF.